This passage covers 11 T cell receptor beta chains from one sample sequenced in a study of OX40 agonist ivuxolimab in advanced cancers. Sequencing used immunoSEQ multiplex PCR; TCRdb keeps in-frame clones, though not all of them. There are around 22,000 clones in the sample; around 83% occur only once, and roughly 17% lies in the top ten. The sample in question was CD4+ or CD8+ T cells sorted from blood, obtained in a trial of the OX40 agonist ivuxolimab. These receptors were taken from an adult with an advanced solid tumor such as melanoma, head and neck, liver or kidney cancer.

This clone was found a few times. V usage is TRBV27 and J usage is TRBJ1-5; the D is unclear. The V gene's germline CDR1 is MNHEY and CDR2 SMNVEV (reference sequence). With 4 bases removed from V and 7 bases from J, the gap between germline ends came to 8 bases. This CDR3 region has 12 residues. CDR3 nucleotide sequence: TGTGCCAGCAGTTCGGGGAGCCAGCCCCAGCATTTT. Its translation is CASSSGSQPQHF.

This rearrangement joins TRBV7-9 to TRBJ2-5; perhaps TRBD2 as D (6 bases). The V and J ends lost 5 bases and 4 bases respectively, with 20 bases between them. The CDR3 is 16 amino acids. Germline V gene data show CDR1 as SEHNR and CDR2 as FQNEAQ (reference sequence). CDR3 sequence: CASSPPGTAARETQYF. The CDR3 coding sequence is TGTGCCAGCAGCCCACCGGGGACTGCCGCCAGAGAGACCCAGTACTTC.

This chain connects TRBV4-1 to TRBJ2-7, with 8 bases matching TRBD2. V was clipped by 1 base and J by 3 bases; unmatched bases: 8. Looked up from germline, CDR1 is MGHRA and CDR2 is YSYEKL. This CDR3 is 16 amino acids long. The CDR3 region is CASSQVPTSDLYEQYF. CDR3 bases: TGCGCCAGCAGCCAAGTTCCGACTAGCGATCTCTACGAGCAGTACTTC.

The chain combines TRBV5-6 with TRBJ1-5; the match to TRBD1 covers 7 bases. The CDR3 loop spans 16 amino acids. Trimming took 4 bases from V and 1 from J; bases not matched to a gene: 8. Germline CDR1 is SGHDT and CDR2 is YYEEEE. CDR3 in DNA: TGTGCCAGCAGCCCATGGACAGGACAAAGCAATCAGCCCCAGCATTTT. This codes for CASSPWTGQSNQPQHF.

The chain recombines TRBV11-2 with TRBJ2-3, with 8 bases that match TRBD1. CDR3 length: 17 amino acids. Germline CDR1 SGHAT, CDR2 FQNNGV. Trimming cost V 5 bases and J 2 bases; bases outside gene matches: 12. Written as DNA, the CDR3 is TGTGCCAGCAGCGGAGTATGGACAGGGAGAACCACAGATACGCAGTATTTT. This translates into CASSGVWTGRTTDTQYF.

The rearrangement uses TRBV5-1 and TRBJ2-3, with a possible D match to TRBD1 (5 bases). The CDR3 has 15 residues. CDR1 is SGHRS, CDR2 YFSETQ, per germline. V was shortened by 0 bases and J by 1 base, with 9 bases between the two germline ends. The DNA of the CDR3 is TGCGCCAGCAGCTTGGGGCCGACAGGCACAGATACGCAGTATTTT. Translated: CASSLGPTGTDTQYF. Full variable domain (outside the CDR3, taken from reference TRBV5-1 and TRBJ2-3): KAGVTQTPRYLIKTRGQQVTLSCSPISGHRSVSWYQQTPGQGLQFLFEYFSETQRNKGNFPGRFSGRQFSNSRSEMNVSTLELGDSALYLCASSLGPTGTDTQYFGPGTRLTVL.

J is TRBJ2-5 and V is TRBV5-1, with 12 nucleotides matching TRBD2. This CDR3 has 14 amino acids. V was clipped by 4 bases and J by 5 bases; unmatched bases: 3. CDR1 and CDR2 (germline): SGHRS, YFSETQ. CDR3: CASSPGTSGETQYF. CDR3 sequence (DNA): TGCGCCAGCAGCCCTGGGACTAGCGGGGAGACCCAGTACTTC.

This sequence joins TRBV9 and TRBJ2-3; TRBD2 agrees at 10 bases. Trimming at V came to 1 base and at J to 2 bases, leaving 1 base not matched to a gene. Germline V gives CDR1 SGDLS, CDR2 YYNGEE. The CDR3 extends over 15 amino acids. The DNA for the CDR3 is TGTGCCAGCAGCGTACTAGCGGGAGACACAGATACGCAGTATTTT. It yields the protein CASSVLAGDTDTQYF.

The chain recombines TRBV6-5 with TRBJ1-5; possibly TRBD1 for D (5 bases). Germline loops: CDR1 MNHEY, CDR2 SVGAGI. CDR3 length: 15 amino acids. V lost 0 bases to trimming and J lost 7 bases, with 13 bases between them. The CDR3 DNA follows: TGTGCCAGCAGTTACTCGAACACGGGGGAGCAGCCCCAGCATTTT. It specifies CASSYSNTGEQPQHF.

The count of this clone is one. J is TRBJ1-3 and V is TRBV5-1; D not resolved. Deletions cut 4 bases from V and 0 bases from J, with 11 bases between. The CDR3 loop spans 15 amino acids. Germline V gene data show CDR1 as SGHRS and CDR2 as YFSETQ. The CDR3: CASSVDGHSGNTIYF. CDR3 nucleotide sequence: TGCGCCAGCAGCGTTGACGGTCACTCTGGAAACACCATATATTTT.

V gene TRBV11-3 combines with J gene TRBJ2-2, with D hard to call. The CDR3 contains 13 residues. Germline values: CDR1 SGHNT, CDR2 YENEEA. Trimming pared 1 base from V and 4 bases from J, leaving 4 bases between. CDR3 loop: CASSLGGTGELFF. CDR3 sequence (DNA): TGTGCCAGCAGCTTAGGGGGCACCGGGGAGCTGTTTTTT.